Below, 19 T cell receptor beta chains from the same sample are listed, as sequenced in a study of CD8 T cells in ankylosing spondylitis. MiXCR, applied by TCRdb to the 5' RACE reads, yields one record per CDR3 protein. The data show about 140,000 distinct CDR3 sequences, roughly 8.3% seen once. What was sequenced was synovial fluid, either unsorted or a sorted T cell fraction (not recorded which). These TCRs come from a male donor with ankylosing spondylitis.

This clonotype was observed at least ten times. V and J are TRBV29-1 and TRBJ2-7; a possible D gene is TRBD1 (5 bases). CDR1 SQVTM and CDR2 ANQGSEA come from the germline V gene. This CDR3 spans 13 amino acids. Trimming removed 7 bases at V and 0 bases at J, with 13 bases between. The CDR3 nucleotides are TGCAGCGCCCGACAGTTAAGCTCCTACGAGCAGTACTTC. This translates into CSARQLSSYEQYF.

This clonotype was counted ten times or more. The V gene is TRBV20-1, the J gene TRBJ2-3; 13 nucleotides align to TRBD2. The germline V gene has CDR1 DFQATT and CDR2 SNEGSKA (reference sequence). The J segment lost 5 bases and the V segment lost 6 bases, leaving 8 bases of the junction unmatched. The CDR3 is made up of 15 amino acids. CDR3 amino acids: CSAPTSGRALDTQYF. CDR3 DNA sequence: TGCAGTGCACCTACTAGCGGGAGGGCCCTAGATACGCAGTATTTT.

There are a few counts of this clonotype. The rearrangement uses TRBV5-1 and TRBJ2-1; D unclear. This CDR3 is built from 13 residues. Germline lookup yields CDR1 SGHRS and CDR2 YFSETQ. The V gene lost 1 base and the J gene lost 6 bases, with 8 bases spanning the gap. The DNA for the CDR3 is TGCGCCAGCAGCTTGCCCTACACCAATGAGCAGTTCTTC. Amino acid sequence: CASSLPYTNEQFF. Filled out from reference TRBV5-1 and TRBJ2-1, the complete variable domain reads KAGVTQTPRYLIKTRGQQVTLSCSPISGHRSVSWYQQTPGQGLQFLFEYFSETQRNKGNFPGRFSGRQFSNSRSEMNVSTLELGDSALYLCASSLPYTNEQFFGPGTRLTVL.

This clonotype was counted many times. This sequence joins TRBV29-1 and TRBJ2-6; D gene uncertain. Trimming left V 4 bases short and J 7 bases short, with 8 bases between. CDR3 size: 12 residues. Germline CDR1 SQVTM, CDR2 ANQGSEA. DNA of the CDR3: TGCAGCGTTGCACAGTCTGCCAACGTCCTGACTTTC. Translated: CSVAQSANVLTF.

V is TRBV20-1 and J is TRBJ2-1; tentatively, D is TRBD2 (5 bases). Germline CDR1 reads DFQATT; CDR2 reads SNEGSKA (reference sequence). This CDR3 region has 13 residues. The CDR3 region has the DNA TGCAGCCCCGCTCGGGGCTCCTACAATGAGCAGTTCTTC. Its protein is CSPARGSYNEQFF.

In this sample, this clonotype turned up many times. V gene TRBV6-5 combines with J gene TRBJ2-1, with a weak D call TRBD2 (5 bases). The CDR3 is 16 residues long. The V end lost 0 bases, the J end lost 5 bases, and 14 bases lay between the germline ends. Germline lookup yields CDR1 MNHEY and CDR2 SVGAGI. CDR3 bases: TGTGCCAGCAGTTACTCGATCGGACTCTCTCACAATGAGCAGTTCTTC. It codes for CASSYSIGLSHNEQFF.

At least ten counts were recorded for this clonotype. CDR3: CASSYGIVNEQFF. The CDR3 nucleotides read TGTGCCAGCAGTTACGGCATCGTCAATGAGCAGTTCTTC. This chain connects TRBV6-5 to TRBJ2-1, with D unresolved. CDR3 size: 13 residues. The germline V gene has CDR1 MNHEY and CDR2 SVGAGI. V lost 2 bases, J lost 6 bases, and 8 bases lay in between.

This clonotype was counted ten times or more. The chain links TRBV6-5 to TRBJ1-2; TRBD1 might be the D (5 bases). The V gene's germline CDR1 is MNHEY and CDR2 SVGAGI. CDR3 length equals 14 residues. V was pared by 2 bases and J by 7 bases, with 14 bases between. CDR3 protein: CASSYNPGRGGYTF. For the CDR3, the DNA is TGTGCCAGCAGTTACAACCCAGGGAGGGGTGGCTACACCTTC.

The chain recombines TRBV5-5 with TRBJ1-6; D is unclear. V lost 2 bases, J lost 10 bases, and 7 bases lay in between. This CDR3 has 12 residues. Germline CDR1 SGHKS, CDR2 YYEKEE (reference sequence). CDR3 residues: CASSLMESPLHF. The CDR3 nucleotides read TGTGCCAGCAGCTTAATGGAGTCACCCCTCCACTTT.

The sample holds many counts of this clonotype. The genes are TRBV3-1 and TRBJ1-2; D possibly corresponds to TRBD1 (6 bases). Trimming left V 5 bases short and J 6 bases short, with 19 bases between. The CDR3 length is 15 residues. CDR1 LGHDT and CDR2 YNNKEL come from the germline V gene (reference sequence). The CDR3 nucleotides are TGTGCCAGCAGCGCCTCTCCACAGGGAGGCAATGGCTACACCTTC. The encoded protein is CASSASPQGGNGYTF.

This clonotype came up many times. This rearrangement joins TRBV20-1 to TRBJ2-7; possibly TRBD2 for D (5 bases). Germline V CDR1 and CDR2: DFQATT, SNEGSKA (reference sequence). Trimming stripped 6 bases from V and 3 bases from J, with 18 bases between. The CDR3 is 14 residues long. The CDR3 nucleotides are TGCAGTGCCAGCGGCTTGGCGGAGGTCTACGAGCAGTACTTC. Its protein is CSASGLAEVYEQYF.

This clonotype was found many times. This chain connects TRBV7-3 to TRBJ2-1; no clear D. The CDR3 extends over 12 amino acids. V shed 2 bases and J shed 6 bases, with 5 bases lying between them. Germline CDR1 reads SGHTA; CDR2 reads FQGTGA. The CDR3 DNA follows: TGTGCCAGCAGCTTAGATTCCAATGAGCAGTTCTTC. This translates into CASSLDSNEQFF.

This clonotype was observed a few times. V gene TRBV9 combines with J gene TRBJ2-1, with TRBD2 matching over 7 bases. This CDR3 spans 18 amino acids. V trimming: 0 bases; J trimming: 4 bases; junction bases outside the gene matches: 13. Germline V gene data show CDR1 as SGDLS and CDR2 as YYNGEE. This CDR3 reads CASSVGYGTTLLYNEQFF. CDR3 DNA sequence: TGTGCCAGCAGCGTAGGATATGGGACTACCCTACTATACAATGAGCAGTTCTTC.

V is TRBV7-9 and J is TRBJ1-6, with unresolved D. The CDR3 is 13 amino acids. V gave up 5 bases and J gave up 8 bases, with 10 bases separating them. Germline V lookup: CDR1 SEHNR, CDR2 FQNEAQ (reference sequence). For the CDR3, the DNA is TGTGCCAGCAGCCCACGACTGGATTCACCCCTCCACTTT. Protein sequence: CASSPRLDSPLHF.

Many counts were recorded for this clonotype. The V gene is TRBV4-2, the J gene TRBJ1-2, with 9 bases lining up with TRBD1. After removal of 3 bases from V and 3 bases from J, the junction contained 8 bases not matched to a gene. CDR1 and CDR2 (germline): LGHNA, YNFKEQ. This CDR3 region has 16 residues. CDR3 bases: TGTGCCAGCAGCCAGAGGTTACGGGACAGGGACTATGGCTACACCTTC. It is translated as CASSQRLRDRDYGYTF.

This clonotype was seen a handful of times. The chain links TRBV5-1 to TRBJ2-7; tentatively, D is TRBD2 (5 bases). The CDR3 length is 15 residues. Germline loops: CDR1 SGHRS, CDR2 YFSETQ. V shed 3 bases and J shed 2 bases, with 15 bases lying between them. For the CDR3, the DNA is TGCGCCAGCAGCTCCACCGGGATGACCGCCTACGAGCAGTACTTC. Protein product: CASSSTGMTAYEQYF. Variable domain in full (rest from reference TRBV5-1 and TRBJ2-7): KAGVTQTPRYLIKTRGQQVTLSCSPISGHRSVSWYQQTPGQGLQFLFEYFSETQRNKGNFPGRFSGRQFSNSRSEMNVSTLELGDSALYLCASSSTGMTAYEQYFGPGTRLTVT.

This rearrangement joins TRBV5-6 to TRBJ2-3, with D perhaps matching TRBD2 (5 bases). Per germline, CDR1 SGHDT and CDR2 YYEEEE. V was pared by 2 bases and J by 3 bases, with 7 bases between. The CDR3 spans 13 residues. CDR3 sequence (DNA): TGTGCCAGCAGCTTTCCGGGGACAGATACGCAGTATTTT. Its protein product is CASSFPGTDTQYF. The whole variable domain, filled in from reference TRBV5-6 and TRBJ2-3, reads DAGVTQSPTHLIKTRGQQVTLRCSPKSGHDTVSWYQQALGQGPQFIFQYYEEEERQRGNFPDRFSGHQFPNYSSELNVNALLLGDSALYLCASSFPGTDTQYFGPGTRLTVL.

CDR3 region: CASRGGQVSYEQYF. The DNA for the CDR3 is TGTGCCAGCAGAGGGGGACAGGTATCCTACGAGCAGTACTTC. V is TRBV2 and J is TRBJ2-7; 8 positions match TRBD1. Trimming at V came to 6 bases and at J to 1 base, leaving 5 bases not matched to a gene. From germline, CDR1 is SNHLY and CDR2 FYNNEI. The CDR3 runs to 14 residues.

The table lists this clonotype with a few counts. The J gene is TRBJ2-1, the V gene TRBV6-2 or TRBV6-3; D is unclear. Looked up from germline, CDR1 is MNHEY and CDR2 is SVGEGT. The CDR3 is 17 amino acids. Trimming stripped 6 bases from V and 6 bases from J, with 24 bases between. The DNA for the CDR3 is TGTGCCAGCAGGACCCGGGTCCAAGGCTCTCTCCGCAATGAGCAGTTCTTC. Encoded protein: CASRTRVQGSLRNEQFF.